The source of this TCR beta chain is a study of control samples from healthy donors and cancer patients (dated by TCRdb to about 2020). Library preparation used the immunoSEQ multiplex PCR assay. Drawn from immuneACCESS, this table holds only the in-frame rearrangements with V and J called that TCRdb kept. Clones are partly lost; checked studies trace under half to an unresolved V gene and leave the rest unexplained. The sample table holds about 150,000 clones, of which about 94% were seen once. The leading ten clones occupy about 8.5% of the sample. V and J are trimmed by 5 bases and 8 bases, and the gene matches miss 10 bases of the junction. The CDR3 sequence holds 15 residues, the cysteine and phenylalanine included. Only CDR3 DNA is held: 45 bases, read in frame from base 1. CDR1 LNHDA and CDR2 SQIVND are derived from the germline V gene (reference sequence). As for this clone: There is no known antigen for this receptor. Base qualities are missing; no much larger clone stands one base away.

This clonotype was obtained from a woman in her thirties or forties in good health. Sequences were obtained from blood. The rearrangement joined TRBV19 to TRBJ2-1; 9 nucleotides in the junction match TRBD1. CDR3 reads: CASSSPGDRADEQFF. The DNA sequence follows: TGTGCCAGTAGTTCGCCTGGGGACAGGGCAGATGAGCAGTTCTTC.